Here is one TCR beta chain with its context. The data originate from a study of blood T cell repertoires in COVID-19. Study details: Sites in the United States, Italy and Spain provided acute and convalescent COVID-19 samples. Sample material is recorded as cDNA or gDNA derived from T cells, B-cell-depleted T cells, or PBMCs.

Seattle's enrolled individuals joined amid active infection and were then monitored longitudinally. As originally analysed: The authors estimated nucleated cell counts from reference gene primer amplification. Generated by immunoSEQ multiplex PCR, the TCRdb table keeps only in-frame clones and is missing some. That table is the source of V, J and clone size, and D and trimming were worked out from the DNA. Here the sample spans roughly 140,000 clones, more than 75% being singletons. The CDR3 has 14 amino acids. After removal of 6 bases from V and 5 bases from J, the junction contained 9 bases not matched to a gene. Germline V lookup: CDR1 WSHSY, CDR2 SAAADI.

The chain combines TRBV10-2 with TRBJ1-1, with 7 bases fitting TRBD1. The origin of this receptor is a woman aged 60-75 years with COVID-19, enrolled during active disease. Sequenced sample: peripheral blood. The CDR3 nucleotides are TGCGCCAGCAGGGAATACAGGGGAGGAACTGAAGCTTTCTTT. It translates to CASREYRGGTEAFF.